The present T cell receptor (beta chain) was sequenced within a study of resident and recirculating memory T cells in vitiligo. The overall study: Epidermis came from shave biopsies of lesional and nonlesional sites, plus PBMCs. No cells were sorted; samples were homogenized just before genomic DNA extraction. Study observations and caveats: No single dominant TCR clone appeared; lesion clonality varied.

The CDR3 has 16 amino acids. The V gene's germline CDR1 is LGHNA and CDR2 YNFKEQ. The V gene end was trimmed by 2 bases and the J gene end by 4 bases; junction bases not matched to a gene: 7. Stable patients also lacked confetti depigmentation, a sign of active vitiligo. The table came from immunoSEQ multiplex PCR; TCRdb's copy has only in-frame clones and leaves some out. The sample records 75,000 to 95,000 clones, 92% being singletons. This clone was seen once. The antigen is not known. The V and J genes are TRBV4-2 and TRBJ2-7, with TRBD2 matching over 11 bases. The TCR originated in a male donor with vitiligo. Sequenced sample: blood. CDR3 sequence: CASSQTLAGGPYEQYF. DNA for the CDR3: TGTGCCAGCAGCCAAACTCTAGCGGGAGGCCCGTACGAGCAGTACTTC.